Below, one TCR beta chain is given with its context. The entry originates in a study of blood T cell repertoires in COVID-19. Overall study context: Specimens from acute and convalescent COVID-19 originated in the United States, Italy and Spain. T cells, B-cell-depleted T cells, or PBMCs provided the cDNA or gDNA that served as material.

This study enrolled people aged about 18 to 100 from around 26 US geographic areas. Participants reported their clinical history, and cohort assignment relied on those reports. Trimming took off 4 bases at V and 3 bases at J, with 23 bases between the two ends. The germline V gene encodes CDR1 SGHRS and CDR2 YFSETQ. CDR3 length: 17 residues. TCRdb's copy holds only in-frame clones and misses some; the assay was immunoSEQ multiplex PCR. The data hold roughly 300,000 clones, with just over 90% observed a single time. The clonotype comes from a woman aged 40 to 50 with acute COVID-19. Input material: PBMCs or T cells enriched from blood (not recorded which). This chain joins TRBV5-1 and TRBJ2-7, with D perhaps matching TRBD1 (6 bases). The CDR3 DNA reads TGCGCCAGCAGCCCGGGCTCGTACAGGGCACCCCACTACGAGCAGTACTTC. Protein product: CASSPGSYRAPHYEQYF.